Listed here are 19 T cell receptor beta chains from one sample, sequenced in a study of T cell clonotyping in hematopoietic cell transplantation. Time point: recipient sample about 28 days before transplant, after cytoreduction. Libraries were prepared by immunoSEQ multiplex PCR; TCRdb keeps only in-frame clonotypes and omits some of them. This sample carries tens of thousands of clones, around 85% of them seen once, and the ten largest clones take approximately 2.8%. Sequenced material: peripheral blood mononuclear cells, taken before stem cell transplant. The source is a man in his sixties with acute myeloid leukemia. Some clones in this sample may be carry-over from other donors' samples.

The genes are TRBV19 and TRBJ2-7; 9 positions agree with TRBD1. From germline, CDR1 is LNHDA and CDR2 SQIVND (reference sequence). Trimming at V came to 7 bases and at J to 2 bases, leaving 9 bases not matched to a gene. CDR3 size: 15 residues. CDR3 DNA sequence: TGTGCCAGTATTGCAGGAACAGGGGGCCCCTACGAGCAGTACTTC. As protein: CASIAGTGGPYEQYF. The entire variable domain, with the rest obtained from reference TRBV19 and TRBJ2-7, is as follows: DGGITQSPKYLFRKEGQNVTLSCEQNLNHDAMYWYRQDPGQGLRLIYYSQIVNDFQKGDIAEGYSVSREKKESFPLTVTSAQKNPTAFYLCASIAGTGGPYEQYFGPGTRLTVT.

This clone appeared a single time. The CDR3 sequence: CASSIGLARTDGYTF. The DNA for the CDR3 is TGTGCCAGTAGTATAGGTTTGGCGCGGACGGATGGCTACACCTTC. J is TRBJ1-2 and V is TRBV19, with unresolved D. Deletions cut 1 base from V and 6 bases from J, with 15 bases between. CDR1 and CDR2 (germline): LNHDA, SQIVND (reference sequence). The CDR3 is 15 residues long.

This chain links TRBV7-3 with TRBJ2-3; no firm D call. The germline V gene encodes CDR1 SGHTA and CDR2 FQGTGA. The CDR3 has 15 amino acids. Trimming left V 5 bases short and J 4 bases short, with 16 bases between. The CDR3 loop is CASSPGPVNADTQYF. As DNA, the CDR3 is TGTGCCAGCAGCCCCGGGCCGGTTAATGCAGATACGCAGTATTTT.

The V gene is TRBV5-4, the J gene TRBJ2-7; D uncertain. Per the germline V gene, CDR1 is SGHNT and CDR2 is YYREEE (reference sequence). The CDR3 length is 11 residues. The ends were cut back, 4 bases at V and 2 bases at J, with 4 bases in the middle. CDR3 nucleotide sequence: TGTGCCAGCAGCCGGGCCTACGAGCAGTACTTC. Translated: CASSRAYEQYF.

Here the CDR3 DNA reads TGTGCCAGCAGAACTATGGACAGGCGCGGGGAAGCTTTCTTT. This translates into CASRTMDRRGEAFF. J is TRBJ1-1 and V is TRBV5-6; 7 nucleotides line up with TRBD1. The germline CDR1 and CDR2 sequences are SGHDT and YYEEEE. V lost 5 bases and J lost 8; bases outside the gene matches: 12. CDR3 length: 14 residues.

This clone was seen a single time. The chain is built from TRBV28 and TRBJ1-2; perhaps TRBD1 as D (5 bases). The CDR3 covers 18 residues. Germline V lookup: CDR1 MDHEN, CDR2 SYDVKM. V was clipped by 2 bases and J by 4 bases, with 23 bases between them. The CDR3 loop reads CASSLVGPPGGGIYGYTF. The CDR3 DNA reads TGTGCCAGCAGTTTAGTTGGCCCCCCGGGCGGGGGAATCTATGGCTACACCTTC.

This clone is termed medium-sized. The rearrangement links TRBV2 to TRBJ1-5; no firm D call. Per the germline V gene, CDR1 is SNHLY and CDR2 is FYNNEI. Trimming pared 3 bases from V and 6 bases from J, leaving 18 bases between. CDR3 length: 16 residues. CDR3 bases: TGTGCCAGCAGTGAGCAGCCGCCGTCGGTTGGTCAGCCCCAGCATTTT. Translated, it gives CASSEQPPSVGQPQHF.

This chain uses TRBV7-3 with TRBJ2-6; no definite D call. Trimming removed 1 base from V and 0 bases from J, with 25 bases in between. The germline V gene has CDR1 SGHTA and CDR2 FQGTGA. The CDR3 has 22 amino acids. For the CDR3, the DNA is TGTGCCAGCAGCTTAAAACCCGGCATTGGAACGCGCAGCGACTCTGGGGCCAACGTCCTGACTTTC. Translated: CASSLKPGIGTRSDSGANVLTF.

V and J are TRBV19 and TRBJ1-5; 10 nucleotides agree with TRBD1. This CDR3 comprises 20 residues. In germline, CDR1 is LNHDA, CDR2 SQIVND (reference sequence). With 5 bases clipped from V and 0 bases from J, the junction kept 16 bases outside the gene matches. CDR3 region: CASSPSSGQGIYYSNQPQHF. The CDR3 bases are TGTGCCAGTAGTCCCTCCTCGGGACAGGGGATTTACTATAGCAATCAGCCCCAGCATTTT.

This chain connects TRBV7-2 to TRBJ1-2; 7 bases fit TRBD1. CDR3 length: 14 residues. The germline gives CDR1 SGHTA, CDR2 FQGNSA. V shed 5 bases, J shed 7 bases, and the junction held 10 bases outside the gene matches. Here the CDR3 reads CASSPGTGDGGYTF. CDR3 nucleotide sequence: TGTGCCAGCAGCCCCGGAACAGGGGACGGTGGCTACACCTTC.

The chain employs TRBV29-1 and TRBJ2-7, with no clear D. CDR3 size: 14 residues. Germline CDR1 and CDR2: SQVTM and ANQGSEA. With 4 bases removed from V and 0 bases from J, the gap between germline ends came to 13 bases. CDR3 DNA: TGCAGCGTTGCCCCGAGAATAAGCTCCTACGAGCAGTACTTC. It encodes CSVAPRISSYEQYF.

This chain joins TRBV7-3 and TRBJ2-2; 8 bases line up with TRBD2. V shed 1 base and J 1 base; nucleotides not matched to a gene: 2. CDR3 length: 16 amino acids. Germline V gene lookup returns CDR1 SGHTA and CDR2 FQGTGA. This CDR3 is CASSLNSGGNTGELFF. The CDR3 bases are TGTGCCAGCAGCTTAAACAGCGGGGGGAACACCGGGGAGCTGTTTTTT. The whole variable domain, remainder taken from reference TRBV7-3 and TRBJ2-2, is GAGVSQTPSNKVTEKGKYVELRCDPISGHTALYWYRQSLGQGPEFLIYFQGTGAADDSGLPNDRFFAVRPEGSVSTLKIQRTERGDSAVYLCASSLNSGGNTGELFFGEGSRLTVL.

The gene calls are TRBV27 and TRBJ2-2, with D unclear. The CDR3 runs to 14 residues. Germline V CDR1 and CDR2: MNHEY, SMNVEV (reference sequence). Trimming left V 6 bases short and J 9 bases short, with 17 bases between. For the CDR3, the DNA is TGTGCCAGCAGGACGTCAACCTCAACCTGGGAGCTGTTTTTT. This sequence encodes CASRTSTSTWELFF.

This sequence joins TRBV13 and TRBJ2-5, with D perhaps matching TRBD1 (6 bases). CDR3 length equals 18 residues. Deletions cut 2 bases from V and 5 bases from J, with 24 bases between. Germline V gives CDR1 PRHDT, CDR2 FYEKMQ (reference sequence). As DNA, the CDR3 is TGTGCCAGCAGCTTATCCCCCCCCAAACGACAGGTGGCGGAGACCCAGTACTTC. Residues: CASSLSPPKRQVAETQYF.

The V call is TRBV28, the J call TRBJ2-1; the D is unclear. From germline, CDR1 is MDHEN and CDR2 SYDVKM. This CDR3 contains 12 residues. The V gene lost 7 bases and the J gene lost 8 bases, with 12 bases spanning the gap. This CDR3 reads CASKTPVDEQFF. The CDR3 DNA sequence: TGTGCCAGCAAAACGCCTGTCGATGAGCAGTTCTTC.

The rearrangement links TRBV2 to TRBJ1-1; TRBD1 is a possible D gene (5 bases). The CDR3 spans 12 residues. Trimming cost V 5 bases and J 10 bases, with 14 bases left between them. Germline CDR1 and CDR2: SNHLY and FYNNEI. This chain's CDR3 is CASSYQGFVAFF. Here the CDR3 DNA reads TGTGCCAGCAGTTACCAGGGTTTTGTAGCTTTCTTT.

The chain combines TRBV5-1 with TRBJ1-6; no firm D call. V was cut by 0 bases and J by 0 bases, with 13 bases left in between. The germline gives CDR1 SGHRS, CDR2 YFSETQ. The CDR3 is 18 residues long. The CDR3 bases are TGCGCCAGCAGCTTGGCGGCAGGAGCGAGCTCCTATAATTCACCCCTCCACTTT. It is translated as CASSLAAGASSYNSPLHF.

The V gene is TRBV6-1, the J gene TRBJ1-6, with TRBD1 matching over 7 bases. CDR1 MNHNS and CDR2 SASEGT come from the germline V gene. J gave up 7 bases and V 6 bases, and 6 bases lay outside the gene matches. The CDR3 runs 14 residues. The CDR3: CASSFSGGNSPLHF. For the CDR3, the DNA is TGTGCCAGCAGCTTTTCAGGGGGAAATTCACCCCTCCACTTT.

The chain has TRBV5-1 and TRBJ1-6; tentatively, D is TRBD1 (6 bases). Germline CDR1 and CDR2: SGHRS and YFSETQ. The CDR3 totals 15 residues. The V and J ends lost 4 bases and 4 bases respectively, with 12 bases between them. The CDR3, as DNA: TGCGCCAGCAGCCTACAGGGCGATTATAATTCACCCCTCCACTTT. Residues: CASSLQGDYNSPLHF.